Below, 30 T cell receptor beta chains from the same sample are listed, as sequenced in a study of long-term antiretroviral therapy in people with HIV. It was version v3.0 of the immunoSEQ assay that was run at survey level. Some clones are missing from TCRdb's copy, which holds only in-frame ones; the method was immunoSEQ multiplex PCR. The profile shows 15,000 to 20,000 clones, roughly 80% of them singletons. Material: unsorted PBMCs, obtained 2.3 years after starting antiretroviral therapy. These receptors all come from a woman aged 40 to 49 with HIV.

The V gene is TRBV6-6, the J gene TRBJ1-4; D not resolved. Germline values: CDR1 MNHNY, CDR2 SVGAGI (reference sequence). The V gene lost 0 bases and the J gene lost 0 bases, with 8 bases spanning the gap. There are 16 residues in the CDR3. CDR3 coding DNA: TGTGCCAGCAGTTACTCAATGCCTGCAACTAATGAAAAACTGTTTTTT. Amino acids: CASSYSMPATNEKLFF.

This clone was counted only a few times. CDR3 amino acids: CASRRSSGRSGANVLTF. In DNA form, the CDR3 reads TGTGCCAGCAGACGGTCCAGCGGACGCTCTGGGGCCAACGTCCTGACTTTC. J is TRBJ2-6 and V is TRBV2, with D possibly being TRBD2 (5 bases). Trimming left V 6 bases short and J 0 bases short, with 15 bases between. This CDR3 comprises 17 residues. Germline V gene data show CDR1 as SNHLY and CDR2 as FYNNEI.

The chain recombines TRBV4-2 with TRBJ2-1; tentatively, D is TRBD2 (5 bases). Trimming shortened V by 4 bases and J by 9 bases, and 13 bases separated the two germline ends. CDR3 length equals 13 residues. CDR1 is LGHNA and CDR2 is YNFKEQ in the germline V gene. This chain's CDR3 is CASSRTSLLEQFF. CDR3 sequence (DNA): TGTGCCAGCAGCCGAACTAGTCTTCTTGAGCAGTTCTTC.

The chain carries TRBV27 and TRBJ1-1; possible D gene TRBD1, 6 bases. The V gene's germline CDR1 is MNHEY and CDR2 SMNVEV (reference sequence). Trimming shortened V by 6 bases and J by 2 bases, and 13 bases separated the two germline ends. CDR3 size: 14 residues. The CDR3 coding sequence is TGTGCCAGCAGCCTTGGGACATTTAACACTGAAGCTTTCTTT. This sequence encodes CASSLGTFNTEAFF.

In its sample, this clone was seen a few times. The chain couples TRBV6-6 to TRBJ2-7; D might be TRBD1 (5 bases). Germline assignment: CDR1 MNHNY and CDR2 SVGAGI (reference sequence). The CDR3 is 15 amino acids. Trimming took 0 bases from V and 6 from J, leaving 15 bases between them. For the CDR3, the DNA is TGTGCCAGCAGTTACTCGATGCAGGGATCGTTCGAGCAGTACTTC. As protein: CASSYSMQGSFEQYF.

The DNA for the CDR3 is TGTGCCAGCAGTGGACTTACTAACTCCTACAATGAGCAGTTCTTC. Its protein product is CASSGLTNSYNEQFF. V gene TRBV2 combines with J gene TRBJ2-1; D is undetermined. Germline V gene sequence: CDR1 SNHLY, CDR2 FYNNEI. Deletions cut 4 bases from V and 0 bases from J, with 10 bases between. The CDR3 spans 15 residues.

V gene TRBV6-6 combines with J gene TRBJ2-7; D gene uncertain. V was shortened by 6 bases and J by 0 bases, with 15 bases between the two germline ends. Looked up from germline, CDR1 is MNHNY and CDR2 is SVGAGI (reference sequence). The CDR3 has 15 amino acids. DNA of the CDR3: TGTGCCAGCAGCCCCTCAGGAGCCGTCTCCTACGAGCAGTACTTC. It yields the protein CASSPSGAVSYEQYF.

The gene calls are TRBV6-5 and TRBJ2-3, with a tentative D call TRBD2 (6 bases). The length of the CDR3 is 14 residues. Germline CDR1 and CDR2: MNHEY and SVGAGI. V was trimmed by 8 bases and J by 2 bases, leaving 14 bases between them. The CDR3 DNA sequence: TGTGCCAGCGCTGGGACTCTCCTCACAGATACGCAGTATTTT. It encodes CASAGTLLTDTQYF.

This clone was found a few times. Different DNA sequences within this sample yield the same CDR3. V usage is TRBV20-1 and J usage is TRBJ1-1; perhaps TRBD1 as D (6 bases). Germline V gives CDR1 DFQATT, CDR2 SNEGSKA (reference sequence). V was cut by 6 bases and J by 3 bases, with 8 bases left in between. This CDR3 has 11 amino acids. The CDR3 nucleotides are TGCAGTGCACCAGGGGACACTGAAGCTTTCTTT. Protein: CSAPGDTEAFF.

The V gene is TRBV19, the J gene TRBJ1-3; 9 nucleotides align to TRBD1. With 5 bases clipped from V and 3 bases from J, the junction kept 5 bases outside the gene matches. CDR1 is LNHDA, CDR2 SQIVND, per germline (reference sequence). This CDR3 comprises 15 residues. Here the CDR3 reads CASSPRTGDGNTIYF. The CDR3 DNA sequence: TGTGCCAGTAGTCCCCGGACAGGGGATGGAAACACCATATATTTT.

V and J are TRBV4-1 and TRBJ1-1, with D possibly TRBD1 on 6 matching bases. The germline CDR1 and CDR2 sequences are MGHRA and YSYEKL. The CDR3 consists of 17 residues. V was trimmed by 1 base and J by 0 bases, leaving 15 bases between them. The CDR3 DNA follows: TGCGCCAGCAGCCAAGTAAAGGACAGACACATGAACACTGAAGCTTTCTTT. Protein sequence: CASSQVKDRHMNTEAFF.

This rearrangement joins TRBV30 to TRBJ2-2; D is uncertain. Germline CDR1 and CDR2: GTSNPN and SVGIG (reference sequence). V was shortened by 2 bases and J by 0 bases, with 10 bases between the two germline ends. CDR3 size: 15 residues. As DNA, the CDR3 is TGTGCCTGGAGTCCTTCCCTCACGAACACCGGGGAGCTGTTTTTT. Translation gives CAWSPSLTNTGELFF.

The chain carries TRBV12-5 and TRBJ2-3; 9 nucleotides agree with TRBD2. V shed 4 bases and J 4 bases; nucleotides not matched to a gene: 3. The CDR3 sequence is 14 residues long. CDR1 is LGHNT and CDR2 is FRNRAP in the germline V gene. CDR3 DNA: TGTGCTAGTGGTTCGGGACTAGCCGCAGATACGCAGTATTTT. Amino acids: CASGSGLAADTQYF.

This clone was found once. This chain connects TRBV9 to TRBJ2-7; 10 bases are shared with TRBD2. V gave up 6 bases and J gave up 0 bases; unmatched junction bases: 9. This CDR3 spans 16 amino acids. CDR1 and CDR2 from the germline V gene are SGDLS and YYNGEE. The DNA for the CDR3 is TGTGCCAGCAACCAAGATAGCGGGGGGAGCTCCTACGAGCAGTACTTC. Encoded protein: CASNQDSGGSSYEQYF.

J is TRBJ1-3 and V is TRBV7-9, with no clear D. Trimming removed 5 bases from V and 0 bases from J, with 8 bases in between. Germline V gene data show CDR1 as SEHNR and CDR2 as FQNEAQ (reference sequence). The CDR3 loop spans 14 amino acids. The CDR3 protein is CASSPGSSGNTIYF. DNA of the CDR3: TGTGCCAGCAGCCCCGGTAGCTCTGGAAACACCATATATTTT.

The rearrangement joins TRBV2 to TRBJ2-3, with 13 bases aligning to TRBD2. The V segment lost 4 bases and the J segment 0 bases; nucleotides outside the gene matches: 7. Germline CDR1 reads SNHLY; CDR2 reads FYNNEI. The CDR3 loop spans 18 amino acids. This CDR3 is CASSGTSGSPSSTDTQYF. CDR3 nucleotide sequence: TGTGCCAGCAGTGGGACTAGCGGGAGCCCTTCTAGCACAGATACGCAGTATTTT.

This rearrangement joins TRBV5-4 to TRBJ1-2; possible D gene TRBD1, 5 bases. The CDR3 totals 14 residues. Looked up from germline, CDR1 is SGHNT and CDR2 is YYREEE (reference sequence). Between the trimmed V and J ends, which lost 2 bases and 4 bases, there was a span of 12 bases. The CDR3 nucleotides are TGTGCCAGCAGCTTTGGGGGGGATTCCTATGGCTACACCTTC. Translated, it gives CASSFGGDSYGYTF. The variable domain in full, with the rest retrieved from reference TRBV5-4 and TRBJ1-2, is ETGVTQSPTHLIKTRGQQVTLRCSSQSGHNTVSWYQQALGQGPQFIFQYYREEENGRGNFPPRFSGLQFPNYSSELNVNALELDDSALYLCASSFGGDSYGYTFGSGTRLTVV.

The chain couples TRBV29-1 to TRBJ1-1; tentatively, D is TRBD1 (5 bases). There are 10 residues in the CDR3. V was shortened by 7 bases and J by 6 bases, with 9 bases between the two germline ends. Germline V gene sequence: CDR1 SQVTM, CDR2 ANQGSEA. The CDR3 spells CSGEQAEAFF. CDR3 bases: TGCAGCGGGGAACAGGCTGAAGCTTTCTTT.

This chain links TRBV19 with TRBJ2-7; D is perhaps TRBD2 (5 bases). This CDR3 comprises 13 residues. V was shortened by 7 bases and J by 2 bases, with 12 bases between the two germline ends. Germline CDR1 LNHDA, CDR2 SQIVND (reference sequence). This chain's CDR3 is CASMKLGTYEQYF. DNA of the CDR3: TGTGCCAGTATGAAACTAGGAACCTACGAGCAGTACTTC.

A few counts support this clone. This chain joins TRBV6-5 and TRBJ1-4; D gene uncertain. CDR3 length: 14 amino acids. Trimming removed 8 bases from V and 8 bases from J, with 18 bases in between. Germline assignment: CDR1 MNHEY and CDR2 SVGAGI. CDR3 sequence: CASATTLKDEKLFF. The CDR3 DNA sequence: TGTGCCAGCGCCACTACTCTTAAGGACGAAAAACTGTTTTTT.

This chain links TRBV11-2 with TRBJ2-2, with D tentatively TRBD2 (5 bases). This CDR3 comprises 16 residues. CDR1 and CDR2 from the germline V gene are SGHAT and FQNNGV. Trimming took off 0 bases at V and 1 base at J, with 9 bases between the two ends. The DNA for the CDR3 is TGTGCCAGCAGCTTAGAATGGGGAGAGAACACCGGGGAGCTGTTTTTT. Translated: CASSLEWGENTGELFF.

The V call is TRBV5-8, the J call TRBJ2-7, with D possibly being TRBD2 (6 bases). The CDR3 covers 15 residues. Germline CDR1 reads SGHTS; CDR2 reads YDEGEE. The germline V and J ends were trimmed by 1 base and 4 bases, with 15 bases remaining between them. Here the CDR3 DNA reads TGTGCCAGCAGCTTGCTGTCTTCAGGGAGGTACGAGCAGTACTTC. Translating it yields CASSLLSSGRYEQYF.

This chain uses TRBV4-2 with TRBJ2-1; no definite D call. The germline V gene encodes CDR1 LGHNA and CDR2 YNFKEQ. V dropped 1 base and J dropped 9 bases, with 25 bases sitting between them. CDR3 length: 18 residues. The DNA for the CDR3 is TGTGCCAGCAGCCAAGGTGCCGCGCTTGCTGGCTACCGAGGTGAGCAGTTCTTC. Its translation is CASSQGAALAGYRGEQFF.

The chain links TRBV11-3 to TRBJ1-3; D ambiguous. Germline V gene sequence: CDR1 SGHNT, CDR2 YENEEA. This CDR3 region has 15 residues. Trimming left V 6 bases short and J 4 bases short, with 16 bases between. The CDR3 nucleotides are TGTGCCAGCAGTCCTCGGCGCGGGCGAGGAAACACCATATATTTT. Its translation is CASSPRRGRGNTIYF.

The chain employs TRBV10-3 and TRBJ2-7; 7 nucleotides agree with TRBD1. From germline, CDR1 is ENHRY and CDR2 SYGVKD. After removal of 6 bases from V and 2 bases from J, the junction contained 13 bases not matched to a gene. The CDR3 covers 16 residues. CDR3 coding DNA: TGTGCCATCAGAAGACAGGGCCGGGATTTAACCTACGAGCAGTACTTC. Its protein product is CAIRRQGRDLTYEQYF.

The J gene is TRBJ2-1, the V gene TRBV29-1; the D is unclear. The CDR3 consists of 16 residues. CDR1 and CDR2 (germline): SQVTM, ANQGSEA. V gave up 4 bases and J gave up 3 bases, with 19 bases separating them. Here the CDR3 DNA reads TGCAGCGTTGCCGAACGGCGACTGGGCGACTACAATGAGCAGTTCTTC. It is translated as CSVAERRLGDYNEQFF.

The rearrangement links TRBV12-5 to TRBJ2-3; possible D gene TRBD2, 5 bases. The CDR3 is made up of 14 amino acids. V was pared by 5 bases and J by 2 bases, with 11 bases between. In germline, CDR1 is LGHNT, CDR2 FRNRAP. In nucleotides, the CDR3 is TGTGCTAGTGGTGCCGGACTTGTCACAGATACGCAGTATTTT. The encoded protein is CASGAGLVTDTQYF. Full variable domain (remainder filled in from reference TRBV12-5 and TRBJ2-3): DARVTQTPRHKVTEMGQEVTMRCQPILGHNTVFWYRQTMMQGLELLAYFRNRAPLDDSGMPKDRFSAEMPDATLATLKIQPSEPRDSAVYFCASGAGLVTDTQYFGPGTRLTVL.

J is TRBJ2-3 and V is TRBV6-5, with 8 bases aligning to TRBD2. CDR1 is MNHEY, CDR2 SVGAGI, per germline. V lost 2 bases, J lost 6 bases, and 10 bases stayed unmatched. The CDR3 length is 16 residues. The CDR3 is CASSYAGGRSLDTQYF. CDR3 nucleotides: TGTGCCAGCAGTTACGCTGGCGGGAGGTCTCTGGATACGCAGTATTTT.

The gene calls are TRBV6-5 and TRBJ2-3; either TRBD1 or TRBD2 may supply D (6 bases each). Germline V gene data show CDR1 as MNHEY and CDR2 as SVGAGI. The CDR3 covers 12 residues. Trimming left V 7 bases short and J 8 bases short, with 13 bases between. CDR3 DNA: TGTGCCAGCACCCCAGGAGGGGGTACGCAGTATTTT. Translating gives CASTPGGGTQYF.

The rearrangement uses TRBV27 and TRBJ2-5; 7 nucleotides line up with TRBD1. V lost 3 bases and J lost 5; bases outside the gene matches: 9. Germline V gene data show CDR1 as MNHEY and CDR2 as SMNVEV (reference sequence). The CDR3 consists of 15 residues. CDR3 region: CASSFGRGRVETQYF. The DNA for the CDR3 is TGTGCCAGCAGTTTCGGCAGGGGGAGAGTTGAGACCCAGTACTTC.